There are many counts of the clone carrying this T cell receptor (beta chain). The antigen remains unidentified. TCRdb re-derived calls from the multiplex PCR reads in MiXCR, one entry per CDR3 protein. This table holds about 230,000 distinct CDR3 sequences, less than 40% found once. Trimming stripped 6 bases from V and 0 bases from J, with 10 bases between. CDR1 MNHEY and CDR2 SMNVEV come from the germline V gene (reference sequence). The CDR3 length is 14 residues. The sample is drawn from a study of breast tumors, draining lymph nodes, adjacent tissues. Study results and caveats: Tumor TCR diversity was below lymph nodes but above nontumor tissue. Luminal-like breast cancer showed significantly higher tumor–nontumor repertoire similarity than basal-like. Tumor T cell lymph node origin was a supported hypothesis, not proven.

Samples came from axillary lymph nodes draining the breast cancer. The receptor's source is a female donor with breast cancer. Some clones in this sample may be carry-over from other donors' samples. The chain employs TRBV27 and TRBJ2-3; D gene ambiguous. Sequenced input: axillary lymph node tissue. CDR3 sequence (DNA): TGTGCCAGCAGCCCCGGGCTCAGCACAGATACGCAGTATTTT. Translated: CASSPGLSTDTQYF.